One TCR beta chain is described in this entry. The method was immunoSEQ multiplex PCR; TCRdb's version includes in-frame clones alone and lacks a portion of them. The sample has approximately 190,000 clones, around four fifths seen once. These data originate in a study of blood T cell repertoires in COVID-19. The overall study: PBMCs, B-cell-depleted T cells, or T cells provided the cDNA or gDNA that made up the material.

The TCR was taken from a man aged 30 to 39 with active or convalescent COVID-19. The sample taken for sequencing was peripheral blood.

CDR3 in amino acids: CASSPPTGGNEKLFF. CDR3 nucleotide sequence: TGTGCCAGCTCACCGCCGACAGGGGGGAATGAAAAACTGTTTTTT. The chain links TRBV18 to TRBJ1-4; 9 bases fit TRBD1. V lost 3 bases to trimming and J lost 5 bases; unmatched junction nucleotides: 4. Germline-derived CDR1 and CDR2 are KGHSH and LQKENI. CDR3 size: 15 residues.